One and the same sample provided the 14 T cell receptor beta chains below, sequenced in a study of cytotoxic CD8 clonotypes in ibrutinib-treated CLL. This table comes from immunoSEQ multiplex PCR, and its TCRdb copy is limited to in-frame clones, with some not included. The sample includes a few hundred thousand clones, roughly 70% of them seen just once. The starting material was PBMCs, obtained after 36 months of ibrutinib treatment. The receptors originated from a human donor with chronic lymphocytic leukemia.

The chain recombines TRBV5-6 with TRBJ2-7, with a possible D match to TRBD2 (6 bases). This CDR3 is built from 15 residues. The V end lost 0 bases, the J end lost 5 bases, and 15 bases lay between the germline ends. In germline, CDR1 is SGHDT, CDR2 YYEEEE. The CDR3 sequence: CASSLGSIGGDEQYF. The CDR3, as DNA: TGTGCCAGCAGCTTGGGGTCCATCGGGGGTGACGAGCAGTACTTC.

V gene TRBV4-2 combines with J gene TRBJ2-7, with D perhaps TRBD1 (6 bases). Germline values: CDR1 LGHNA, CDR2 YNFKEQ. The CDR3 covers 17 residues. The V gene lost 2 bases and the J gene lost 0 bases, with 17 bases spanning the gap. The CDR3 nucleotides are TGTGCCAGCAGCCAAACGGCCGGTAGGGGGTCCTCCTACGAGCAGTACTTC. Amino acids: CASSQTAGRGSSYEQYF.

This chain connects TRBV29-1 to TRBJ2-1; 8 nucleotides match TRBD2. CDR3 length equals 13 residues. Germline V lookup: CDR1 SQVTM, CDR2 ANQGSEA. Trimming cost V 4 bases and J 7 bases; bases outside gene matches: 6. The CDR3 protein is CSVAPAGGNEQFF. DNA for the CDR3: TGCAGCGTTGCGCCGGCGGGAGGAAATGAGCAGTTCTTC.

CDR3 sequence reads: CASSQGRLGAQNTEAFF. CDR3 in DNA: TGCGCCAGCAGCCAAGGCCGCTTGGGGGCCCAAAACACTGAAGCTTTCTTT. The chain has TRBV4-1 and TRBJ1-1; weak D call: TRBD1 (6 bases). The CDR3 loop spans 17 amino acids. In germline, CDR1 is MGHRA, CDR2 YSYEKL. The V and J ends lost 1 base and 2 bases respectively, with 17 bases between them.

V is TRBV19 and J is TRBJ2-7, with unresolved D. This CDR3 has 13 residues. Germline V CDR1 and CDR2: LNHDA, SQIVND (reference sequence). The V and J ends lost 5 bases and 1 base respectively, with 9 bases between them. CDR3: CASSSLVSYEQYF. As DNA, the CDR3 is TGTGCCAGTAGTTCCTTAGTATCCTACGAGCAGTACTTC.

The V call is TRBV28, the J call TRBJ2-3; 7 bases line up with TRBD2. Germline assignment: CDR1 MDHEN and CDR2 SYDVKM. CDR3 size: 18 residues. Trimming took 8 bases from V and 4 from J; bases not matched to a gene: 21. The CDR3 region is CASPPSGEGPSRADTQYF. CDR3 in DNA: TGTGCCAGCCCCCCGTCCGGGGAGGGGCCCTCCCGGGCAGATACGCAGTATTTT.

This clone was seen only a few times. V gene TRBV7-2 combines with J gene TRBJ2-3; perhaps TRBD1 as D (6 bases). This CDR3 has 15 residues. V was shortened by 0 bases and J by 3 bases, with 10 bases between the two germline ends. Per germline, CDR1 SGHTA and CDR2 FQGNSA. The CDR3 reads CASSLAATGTDTQYF. In DNA, the CDR3 is TGTGCCAGCAGCTTAGCAGCTACAGGGACAGATACGCAGTATTTT.

The V gene is TRBV15, the J gene TRBJ1-5; weak D call: TRBD1 (5 bases). There are 14 residues in the CDR3. Trimming removed 5 bases from V and 7 bases from J, with 15 bases in between. CDR1 is LNHNV and CDR2 is YYDKDF in the germline V gene (reference sequence). CDR3 loop: CATSSPGGGQPQHF. The DNA for the CDR3 is TGTGCCACCAGCTCGCCCGGGGGGGGGCAGCCCCAGCATTTT. Looking up the rest from reference TRBV15 and TRBJ1-5 gives the full variable domain: DAMVIQNPRYQVTQFGKPVTLSCSQTLNHNVMYWYQQKSSQAPKLLFHYYDKDFNNEADTPDNFQSRRPNTSFCFLDIRSPGLGDTAMYLCATSSPGGGQPQHFGDGTRLSIL.

The rearrangement joins TRBV29-1 to TRBJ2-5; maybe TRBD1 (6 bases). CDR1 and CDR2 (germline): SQVTM, ANQGSEA. Trimming removed 5 bases at V and 4 bases at J, with 14 bases between. The CDR3 extends over 13 amino acids. CDR3 residues: CSVFQGMVETQYF. The DNA of the CDR3 is TGCAGCGTTTTTCAGGGGATGGTAGAGACCCAGTACTTC.

This clone was observed a handful of times. J is TRBJ2-5 and V is TRBV25-1; 9 bases match TRBD1. V lost 3 bases and J lost 1; bases outside the gene matches: 3. Germline CDR1 and CDR2: MGHDK and SYGVNS. The CDR3 has 15 amino acids. The CDR3 reads CASSDLGQGQETQYF. The CDR3, as DNA: TGTGCCAGCAGTGACCTGGGACAGGGCCAAGAGACCCAGTACTTC.

The table lists this clone with a few counts. The rearrangement joins TRBV6-1 to TRBJ1-5; D gene ambiguous. The CDR3 covers 12 residues. Germline CDR1 is MNHNS and CDR2 is SASEGT. Trimming stripped 7 bases from V and 6 bases from J, with 10 bases between. In DNA form, the CDR3 reads TGTGCCAGCACCGGATGGCTTCAGCCCCAGCATTTT. This gives the protein CASTGWLQPQHF.

The genes are TRBV5-1 and TRBJ1-6; no clear D. Trimming removed 2 bases from V and 0 bases from J, with 15 bases in between. This CDR3 contains 18 residues. Germline lookup yields CDR1 SGHRS and CDR2 YFSETQ. CDR3 nucleotide sequence: TGCGCCAGCAGCTTAAGGGCAGTTCTTAGCTCCTATAATTCACCCCTCCACTTT. Its protein is CASSLRAVLSSYNSPLHF. Looking up the rest from reference TRBV5-1 and TRBJ1-6 gives the full variable domain: KAGVTQTPRYLIKTRGQQVTLSCSPISGHRSVSWYQQTPGQGLQFLFEYFSETQRNKGNFPGRFSGRQFSNSRSEMNVSTLELGDSALYLCASSLRAVLSSYNSPLHFGNGTRLTVT.

A few counts support this clone. In nucleotides, the CDR3 is TGTGCCACCCACCCGGACAGGGGAAATTCACCCCTCCACTTT. Its translation: CATHPDRGNSPLHF. V is TRBV19 and J is TRBJ1-6, with 9 positions matching TRBD1. Germline CDR1 and CDR2: LNHDA and SQIVND (reference sequence). V lost 10 bases to trimming and J lost 7 bases; unmatched junction nucleotides: 8. The CDR3 extends over 14 amino acids.

This rearrangement joins TRBV7-2 to TRBJ1-4; D is possibly TRBD1 (6 bases). The CDR3 spans 16 residues. Germline values: CDR1 SGHTA, CDR2 FQGNSA. Trimming shortened V by 1 base and J by 0 bases, and 9 bases separated the two germline ends. The CDR3 here is CASSLGQVATNEKLFF. The CDR3 DNA reads TGTGCCAGCAGCTTAGGACAGGTTGCAACTAATGAAAAACTGTTTTTT.